This TCR beta chain was documented in a study of T cells in Graves' hyperthyroidism and ophthalmopathy (dated by TCRdb to between 2018 and 2021). In the study overall: Peripheral blood samples were taken at initial diagnosis, before any treatment was given. To identify distinguishing TCR V-J signatures, a discovery cohort of 90 to 100 patients was used, comprising fewer than 45 with Graves' ophthalmopathy and some 57 with stable Graves' hyperthyroidism. Prospective prediction of ophthalmopathy was tested in an independent validation cohort of 18 to 20 hyperthyroidism patients and some 17 patients who later progressed to ophthalmopathy. The 75 to 100 discovery patients were randomly divided into training and test sets at a 7:3 ratio. In several Graves' hyperthyroidism patients, the study also compared T-cell repertoires from thyroid tissue with T-cell repertoires from blood. After blood sampling, hyperthyroidism patients were treated with methimazole at a starting dose of 30 mg daily, and ophthalmopathy patients were treated with high-dose intravenous methylprednisolone. The paper describes TCR Vbeta CDR3 sequencing of about 140 peripheral blood samples, made up of some 40 ophthalmopathy patients, 70 to 75 hyperthyroidism patients and 17 progressor patients. Study-wide findings and limitations: Most expanded thyroid clonotypes (frequency above 0.001) were also found in blood, which suggests that blood repertoires may mirror thyroid immune responses. A model built on a 13 V-J signature distinguished ophthalmopathy from stable hyperthyroidism, reaching around 87% sensitivity and under 84% specificity in cross-validation and 80%/75% in testing. Sample size was not statistically predetermined, and blinding of investigators to group allocation was not performed. In validation, progression to ophthalmopathy was predicted by the model with approximately 67% sensitivity and 72% to 85% specificity, a median of about 6 months before onset.

Stable Graves' hyperthyroidism was defined as the absence of progression to ophthalmopathy over 18 months of follow-up. The hyperthyroidism patients were between 18 and 65 years old and newly diagnosed, with a disease duration of less than 2 months. Any patient with an uncontrolled infection, another autoimmune disease, pregnancy or lactation was excluded. Diagnoses were based on clinical symptoms, serum thyroxine and TRAb, thyroid ultrasound and orbital computed tomography. PBMCs were isolated from about 9 ml of fresh peripheral blood by Ficoll-Paque density gradient centrifugation. Trizol reagent was used to extract total RNA, and RNA quality was then checked on an Agilent 2100 Bioanalyzer. This clonotype appeared many times. Its antigen is unknown. No much larger clone is present one base from it, and per-base qualities are unavailable. The TCR beta CDR3 regions were amplified from RNA transcripts. For the first round of RT-PCR on the TCR CDR3, the HTBI primer set was used together with the Qiagen OneStep RT-PCR kit. A second multiplex PCR round built the libraries, followed by size selection and purification. The libraries were sequenced on an Illumina HiSeq2000 using paired-end 100 bp reads. On the study's bioinformatics: Raw data were processed with SOAPnuke, discarding reads with adapters, uncalled bases, mean Phred below 15, or no exact constant-primer or identifier match. High-quality paired reads were merged using COPE v1.2.5, and each unique nucleotide sequence was defined as a clonotype. MiTCR v1.1 was used to align the clonotypes against IMGT TRBV, TRBD and TRBJ reference segments. Only V-J combinations with frequency above 0.0001, covering roughly 99% of repertoires, were analysed. The TCS score was defined as F50 (clonal expansion) divided by E x V (chaos), with BLOSUM62-based TCRdist calculated between CDR3 peptides within each V-J. Welch's t-statistics and random forest reduced around 550 V-J features to about 12, which were used in a naive Bayes classifier (R e1071). The public reads were reanalyzed by TCRdb: fastp trimming at Q25, MiXCR alignment, in-frame beta chains only. Entries that share a CDR3 protein sequence are merged under the most common genes and DNA. The V and J calls, along with clone size, are taken from TCRdb and not from the paper's own processing. Present in this sample are about 300,000 distinct CDR3 sequences, around 15% of which were seen just once. The ten largest clones add up to 6.5% to 10% of the sample.

Including cysteine and phenylalanine, the CDR3 has 13 amino acids. Only the CDR3 region is kept as DNA, spanning 39 bases read in frame from base 1. The germline V and J ends show losses of 8 bases and 3 bases respectively, and no gene match explains 5 bases of the junction. Reading the germline V gene (reference sequence) gives CDR1 MNHEY and CDR2 SMNVEV. The rearrangement joined TRBV27 to TRBJ1-2, with 8 middle bases fitting TRBD1. The sample taken for sequencing was blood. The TCR originated in a woman in her thirties or forties with Graves' hyperthyroidism. CDR3 reads: CASPDRADYGYTF. The bases are TGTGCCAGCCCGGACAGGGCCGACTATGGCTACACCTTC.